These 7 T cell receptor beta chains were sequenced from one sample in a study of blood T cell repertoires in COVID-19. The data were produced by immunoSEQ multiplex PCR, yet TCRdb's version contains in-frame clones alone and is incomplete. The table has roughly 100,000 clones, approximately 84% seen once. The sequenced sample was peripheral blood. These TCRs come from a man aged 60-69 years with acute or convalescent COVID-19.

This chain links TRBV5-1 with TRBJ2-2, with D perhaps matching TRBD2 (5 bases). From germline, CDR1 is SGHRS and CDR2 YFSETQ. The CDR3 is 16 amino acids. The ends were cut back, 3 bases at V and 0 bases at J, with 12 bases in the middle. The CDR3 is CASSSGRGSNTGELFF. The CDR3 nucleotides are TGCGCCAGCAGCTCCGGACGGGGATCGAACACCGGGGAGCTGTTTTTT. The entire variable domain, with the rest obtained from reference TRBV5-1 and TRBJ2-2, is as follows: KAGVTQTPRYLIKTRGQQVTLSCSPISGHRSVSWYQQTPGQGLQFLFEYFSETQRNKGNFPGRFSGRQFSNSRSEMNVSTLELGDSALYLCASSSGRGSNTGELFFGEGSRLTVL.

This rearrangement joins TRBV2 to TRBJ2-1, with D possibly TRBD1 on 6 matching bases. Germline V gene sequence: CDR1 SNHLY, CDR2 FYNNEI. The CDR3 length is 13 residues. The V and J ends lost 6 bases and 5 bases respectively, with 11 bases between them. The chain's CDR3 is CASRRDRNNEQFF. The CDR3 region has the DNA TGTGCCAGCAGAAGAGACAGGAACAATGAGCAGTTCTTC.

By its share, this clone is large. The gene calls are TRBV4-1 and TRBJ2-1; a weak D match, TRBD2 (5 bases). V lost 0 bases and J lost 7, with 16 bases in between. There are 16 residues in the CDR3. Looked up from germline, CDR1 is MGHRA and CDR2 is YSYEKL. CDR3 DNA sequence: TGCGCCAGCAGCCAAGAAGGTACCCTGAGGGTAAATGAGCAGTTCTTC. Encoded protein: CASSQEGTLRVNEQFF.

This sequence joins TRBV11-2 and TRBJ2-5, with no clear D. The CDR3 contains 13 residues. The V gene lost 3 bases and the J gene lost 0 bases, with 5 bases spanning the gap. The germline V gene has CDR1 SGHAT and CDR2 FQNNGV. The CDR3 coding sequence is TGTGCCAGCAGCTTCTTTAACCAAGAGACCCAGTACTTC. This codes for CASSFFNQETQYF. Complete variable domain (other parts from reference TRBV11-2 and TRBJ2-5): EAGVAQSPRYKIIEKRQSVAFWCNPISGHATLYWYQQILGQGPKLLIQFQNNGVVDDSQLPKDRFSAERLKGVDSTLKIQPAKLEDSAVYLCASSFFNQETQYFGPGTRLLVL.

The DNA of the CDR3 is TGTGCCAGCAGCGTAAGGTTGCGGGAGGCCTACAATGAGCAGTTCTTC. Encoded protein: CASSVRLREAYNEQFF. V and J are TRBV9 and TRBJ2-1; 8 bases map to TRBD2. The V segment lost 1 base and the J segment 2 bases; nucleotides outside the gene matches: 5. The germline V gene has CDR1 SGDLS and CDR2 YYNGEE. The length of the CDR3 is 16 residues.

The chain joins TRBV5-1 to TRBJ2-7, with TRBD1 matching over 7 bases. J lost 3 bases, V lost 2 bases, and 2 bases had no gene match. The CDR3 spans 13 residues. CDR1 is SGHRS and CDR2 is YFSETQ in the germline V gene. The CDR3 nucleotides are TGCGCCAGCAGCTTTCAGGGGGTCTACGAGCAGTACTTC. Translating gives CASSFQGVYEQYF.

The V call is TRBV27, the J call TRBJ1-5; 7 nucleotides agree with TRBD1. V shed 5 bases and J 4 bases; nucleotides not matched to a gene: 11. From germline, CDR1 is MNHEY and CDR2 SMNVEV (reference sequence). This CDR3 is 16 amino acids long. The CDR3 loop reads CASSPKQGSFNQPQHF. The DNA for the CDR3 is TGTGCCAGCAGTCCAAAACAGGGGTCATTTAATCAGCCCCAGCATTTT.